This T cell receptor (beta chain) was profiled in a study of cytomegalovirus exposure and HLA in healthy donors (dated by TCRdb to about 2017). Turning to the overall study: An earlier analysis of 587 of the donors reported about 250 Gb of sequence data and around 120 million unique TCR beta sequences from 150 million to 200 million T cells. An early release that covered some 640 HLA-typed donors contained approximately 300 gigabases of sequencing data and tens of millions of unique TCR sequences. Among the roughly 400 genotyped donors, approximately 81% belonged to the genetic ancestry cluster associated with self-reported Caucasian donors. The study was designed to test whether signatures of past pathogen exposure could be identified by cataloging public T cell receptors. The study used immunosequencing to profile the T cell repertoires of approximately 630 subjects and linked those repertoires to cytomegalovirus serostatus. A separate validation cohort of roughly 110 different subjects was used in addition to the 666-subject first cohort. High-throughput TCR immunosequencing, statistical association of individual TCRs with disease status, and machine learning were combined to predict cytomegalovirus infection status. To study patterns of TCR occurrence, a later analysis re-analyzed previously published TCR beta repertoires from more than 550 donors and added high-resolution HLA genotyping. The later analysis used no new phenotypic data to find candidate immune exposures, relying instead on TCR beta sequences and their occurrence across donors. To decide whether each TCR beta V gene segment behaved as functional or pseudogenic, an earlier analysis of fewer than 750 of the donors relied on high-throughput TCR beta sequencing. Donor age, sex, ethnicity and CMV serostatus were compiled together with the repertoire data. In a later genetic analysis, genome-wide SNP genotypes for 398 of the 666 donors were used, and that subset was treated as a discovery cohort. All discovery cohort repertoires had been generated using a single sequencing platform. Class I and class II HLA loci were covered by the typing at four-digit resolution. Typing coverage varied by locus: 629-630 donors for A, B, C, DRB1 and DQB1; roughly 500 for DQA1; over 600 for DPA1; 450 to 480 for DPB1. A handful of DR-DQ haplotypes were handled as single units for association and clustering because linkage in the cohort was strong. Among approximately 370 genotyped donors of the cohort, an average of around 240,000 unique TCR beta nucleotide sequences was sequenced per donor, of which about 19% were non-productive. Overall study outcomes, separate from this receptor: Across donors, most TCR sequences were observed very rarely, whereas some public TCRs were present in many individuals. In a later genetic analysis, fewer N-insertions in productive TCRs were reported among donors in an Asian-associated ancestry cluster than the approximately 670-donor mean. An earlier analysis of around 540 of the donors showed that most TCR beta V segments appeared in productive rearrangements either about 90% or about 30% of the time, which broadly matched IMGT annotations. Assigning TCR associations to individual alleles was difficult when HLA alleles, especially DR and DQ, strongly co-occurred. An association between a missense DCLRE1C variant and V-gene and J-gene trimming of TCR beta chains was found in a later genetic analysis and replicated in an independent cohort. According to a later analysis, TCR association rates differed among HLA loci, with DRB1 alleles showing the most associated TCRs and HLA-C alleles showing the fewest. A later analysis found that most CMV-associated TCR beta chains appeared HLA-restricted, with HLA associations seemingly driven largely by CMV exposure. In this cohort, only TCR beta chains were sequenced, and detectable features were limited by the absence of alpha or paired-chain data. A total of fewer than 200 TCR beta chains were listed by the study as associated with cytomegalovirus. Three of the identified cytomegalovirus-associated TCR beta chains were confirmed in vitro to be specific for cytomegalovirus antigens. The sequencing pipeline was judged likely to have produced a cluster of highly shared sequence variants as a technical artifact. Linkage disequilibrium might explain the correlated functional status among segregating V segments, but an unknown experimental factor could not be ruled out. The authors suggested that the approach could potentially be extended to other disease states and immunological phenotypes. Because HLA typing was missing for some donors at each locus, association tests included only the typed subset. A later analysis found that HLA-associated TCR beta chains were more clonally expanded and had lower generation probabilities than equally common non-associated chains. In a later analysis, around 15,000 TCR beta sequences were associated with specific HLA alleles at a false discovery rate of 0.05. Cytomegalovirus status was reported to be diagnosed by the classifier with high specificity and sensitivity in both the original and validation cohorts. Because the 87-base-pair reads could not distinguish some IMGT-functional V segments, including TRBV6-2 and TRBV6-3, those segments were excluded. A later analysis reported that several top co-occurrence clusters appeared linked to parvovirus B19, influenza, CMV and Epstein-Barr virus. Because counts were too low, some 16 rarely observed V segments, including chromosome 9 orphons, were excluded from the earlier analysis of 587 of the donors. A further reported finding was that TCR beta sequences accurately predicted the HLA-A and HLA-B alleles for most subjects in the first cohort. Sequencing depth was assumed to be roughly uniform across donors in the presence/absence analyses, though that assumption may not hold. For the cohort, immune exposure information was limited to CMV serostatus.

Remarks on this clone: Its antigen is not yet known.

CDR1 PRHDT and CDR2 FYEKMQ are derived from the germline V gene (reference sequence). V loses 3 bases at its end and J loses 8 bases; junction bases beyond the gene matches: 7. The CDR3 contains 15 residues, cysteine and phenylalanine counted. Only CDR3 DNA remains: 45 bases, in frame from the first base. The cohort was made up of approximately 670 healthy bone marrow donors. At the time of sampling, all cohort members were nominally healthy, though unrecorded immune exposures were likely present. The donor was CMV seronegative and belonged to the group of approximately 320 seronegative cohort members. A peripheral blood sample was provided by each donor, and peripheral blood mononuclear cells were used for TCR beta sequencing. Genomic DNA extraction from the blood cell samples was performed with the Qiagen DNeasy Blood Extraction Kit. Library preparation used the immunoSEQ multiplex PCR assay. The multiplex PCR relied on a mix of 60 forward primers for TCR Vbeta segments and 13 reverse primers for TCR Jbeta segments. The CDR3 region of rearranged TCR beta genes was amplified from genomic DNA with a multiplex PCR assay. Amplified TCR beta libraries were sequenced as 87-base-pair reads on the Illumina HiSeq System. On the study's bioinformatics: A later analysis counted about 80 million unique TCR beta chains across the 670 or so repertoires, and 9 million to 14 million of these chains were shared by at least two donors. To remove PCR and sequencing errors, raw reads were error-corrected and collapsed into unique sequences using a nearest-neighbor algorithm that merged closely related sequences. To assign V, D and J gene segments, CDR3 sequences were aligned to IMGT reference sequences. For a sequence to be retained, a match of at least six nucleotides to both a V gene segment and a J gene segment was required. A rearrangement was called productive if the CDR3 had no stop codons and remained in frame with V and J, and every other rearrangement was called non-productive. CDR3 was defined by IMGT convention, running from the second conserved V-encoded cysteine to the conserved J-encoded phenylalanine. The earlier analysis of fewer than 750 of the donors excluded sequences that lacked an unambiguous match to a single V gene segment. An earlier analysis of fewer than 750 of the donors classified V segments as functional when productive rearrangements were above 56.7% and as segregating when the standard deviation between donors was above 5%. To diagnose cytomegalovirus status from the catalog of TCR beta chain sequences, a statistical classification framework was built. In a later analysis, V and J genes were assigned by comparing TCR nucleotide sequences against IMGT/GENE-DB human TR gene sequences. In a later analysis, CDR3 sequences and most-parsimonious VDJ recombination scenarios were assigned using the TCRdist pipeline. In a later analysis, each TCR beta chain was defined by its CDR3 amino acid sequence together with its V-gene family, and reads without a unique V-gene family were excluded. A later analysis removed 500 to 650 highly shared, low-generation-probability nucleotide sequences to deal with suspected cross-contamination and a sequencing artifact. In a later analysis, a clonal expansion index was calculated for each public chain from normalized within-repertoire ranks of inferred template counts. In a later analysis, generation probabilities were computed using a VDJ recombination model fitted to out-of-frame rearrangements, and the results were checked against IGoR. In a later analysis, TCR-TCR, TCR-HLA and TCR-CMV co-occurrence was scored with hypergeometric tests, and a repertoire-size bias correction was applied to TCR pairs. In a later analysis, false discovery rates were estimated by permuting HLA or CMV assignments 20 times. In a later analysis, co-occurring TCRs were grouped using DBSCAN, and TCRdist sequence similarity was added for clustering within HLA-allele-positive subsets. Co-occurrence clustering excluded repertoires with fewer than 30,000 or more than 120,000 public chains, plus five with anomalous nucleotide sharing. Entries here come from immuneACCESS through TCRdb and include only in-frame sequences with V and J called. Some clones fail to appear in such tables; in the studies checked, an unresolved V gene covers under half of the shortfall, and the cause of the remainder is unknown. V, J and clone size are those of that table, while D and trimming were read from the DNA. The sample has tens of thousands of clones on record. Approximately 1.5% of the sample is in the top ten clones.

Here the chain combines TRBV13 and TRBJ2-1, with 10 junctional bases fitting TRBD2. The sequenced sample was PBMCs. The receptor was derived from a man aged 25 to 45 in good health and CMV-seronegative. The bases are TGTGCCAGCAGCTTGCGGCTAGCGGGAGTGGATGAGCAGTTCTTC. It translates as CASSLRLAGVDEQFF.